The 12 T cell receptor beta chains reported below all come from one sample, sequenced in a study. In TCRdb, the RT-PCR reads were re-called with MiXCR into one record per CDR3 protein. This sample has 650,000 to 800,000 distinct CDR3 sequences, with 12% to 15% found just once. The sample taken for sequencing was memory CD4+ T cells from blood. The origin of the receptors is a female donor in good health, serving as a healthy control.

This clonotype was seen ten or more times. The chain couples TRBV10-3 to TRBJ2-7, with D possibly called TRBD1 or TRBD2 (6 bases each). The V gene's germline CDR1 is ENHRY and CDR2 SYGVKD. V dropped 7 bases and J dropped 9 bases, with 25 bases sitting between them. The CDR3 runs to 15 residues. CDR3 sequence reads: CAITEGDPGAYAQYF. CDR3 DNA sequence: TGTGCCATCACCGAGGGGGATCCGGGGGCGTATGCGCAGTACTTC.

This clonotype has ten or more counts. The rearrangement joins TRBV12-3 or TRBV12-4 to TRBJ2-7, with 8 bases matching TRBD2. The junction had 9 bases not matched to a gene; V was cut back by 5 bases and J by 6 bases. There are 14 residues in the CDR3. This chain's CDR3 is CASSPQRELREQYF. The CDR3 DNA is TGTGCCAGCAGTCCGCAGCGGGAGCTACGCGAGCAGTACTTC.

This clonotype occurred many times. The chain's CDR3 is CASRRVSSTDTQYF. CDR3 bases: TGTGCCAGCAGACGCGTCTCTAGCACAGATACGCAGTATTTT. V is TRBV27 and J is TRBJ2-3; no definite D call. V lost 6 bases and J lost 0, with 10 bases in between. Germline CDR1 reads MNHEY; CDR2 reads SMNVEV (reference sequence). This CDR3 is 14 amino acids long.

The chain links TRBV24-1 to TRBJ2-7, with D perhaps assigned TRBD1 or TRBD2 (6 bases each). The J call may be mistaken, given a closer DNA end match to TRBJ2-3. This CDR3 region has 12 residues. The germline V gene encodes CDR1 KGHDR and CDR2 SFDVKD. This chain's CDR3 is CATSDFRGEQYF. The CDR3 bases are TGTGCCACCAGTGATTTTAGGGGGGAGCAGTATTTT.

This clonotype was seen more than once but under ten times. The chain links TRBV7-3 to TRBJ2-1; TRBD2 matches at 11 bases. The V gene's germline CDR1 is SGHTA and CDR2 FQGTGA. The CDR3 consists of 18 residues. Trimming cost V 1 base and J 4 bases; bases outside gene matches: 9. CDR3 bases: TGTGCCAGCAGCTTAAAACTTTTGGGGACTAGCGGTTACAATGAGCAGTTCTTC. Its translation is CASSLKLLGTSGYNEQFF.

The rearrangement joins TRBV7-3 to TRBJ1-6; D might be TRBD1 (5 bases). Trimming removed 4 bases at V and 10 bases at J, with 17 bases between. The CDR3 extends over 15 amino acids. In germline, CDR1 is SGHTA, CDR2 FQGTGA. The DNA of the CDR3 is TGTGCCAGCAGCTCGAAGGGACGTTTGCCCTCACCCCTCCACTTT. Its protein product is CASSSKGRLPSPLHF.

The chain links TRBV18 to TRBJ2-3, with TRBD2 matching 8 bases. V was clipped by 6 bases and J by 2 bases; unmatched bases: 10. Germline CDR1 KGHSH, CDR2 LQKENI. This CDR3 region has 16 residues. The CDR3 coding sequence is TGTGCCAGCTCGACTAGTAGCGGGAAAATCACAGATACGCAGTATTTT. Its translation is CASSTSSGKITDTQYF.

V gene TRBV6-2 or TRBV6-3 combines with J gene TRBJ2-2; no clear D. The CDR3 extends over 15 amino acids. Trimming pared 6 bases from V and 0 bases from J, leaving 11 bases between. CDR1 is MNHEY and CDR2 is SVGEGT in the germline V gene. CDR3 sequence reads: CASRRAGPNTGELFF. The CDR3 region has the DNA TGTGCCAGCAGAAGGGCAGGACCGAACACCGGGGAGCTGTTTTTT.

Many counts were recorded for this clonotype. The chain couples TRBV5-1 to TRBJ2-2; tentative D call: TRBD1 (5 bases). CDR1 and CDR2 (germline): SGHRS, YFSETQ. The CDR3 is 15 amino acids. Deletions cut 1 base from V and 8 bases from J, with 15 bases between. The CDR3 protein is CASSLTGSDSGELFF. CDR3 bases: TGCGCCAGCAGCTTGACAGGAAGTGATTCGGGGGAGCTGTTTTTT.

Ten or more counts support this clonotype. This sequence joins TRBV6-4 and TRBJ2-1; 8 bases align to TRBD2. There are 12 residues in the CDR3. CDR1 and CDR2 (germline): MRHNA, SNTAGT. The trim removed 4 bases at V and 15 bases at J, leaving 8 bases unmatched. The CDR3 DNA reads TGTGCCAGCAGTGGAGGTAGCGGGATTCGGTTCTTC. Translation gives CASSGGSGIRFF.

The sample holds a few counts of this clonotype. The chain has TRBV7-3 and TRBJ2-7, with a possible D match to TRBD2 (5 bases). The germline V and J ends were trimmed by 5 bases and 6 bases, with 14 bases remaining between them. Germline-derived CDR1 and CDR2 are SGHTA and FQGTGA. The CDR3 length is 13 residues. CDR3 amino acids: CASSPSRESEQYF. The CDR3 nucleotides are TGTGCCAGCAGCCCCAGTAGGGAGAGCGAGCAGTACTTC.

This sequence joins TRBV7-8 and TRBJ2-2; 8 bases fit TRBD2. The length of the CDR3 is 16 residues. Per the germline V gene, CDR1 is SGHVS and CDR2 is FQNEAQ. Trimming removed 0 bases from V and 5 bases from J; junction bases left unmatched: 5. As DNA, the CDR3 is TGTGCCAGCAGCTTAGCGAGTAGCGGGATTACCGGGGAGCTGTTTTTT. This gives the protein CASSLASSGITGELFF.